What follows are 22 T cell receptor beta chains derived from one specimen sequenced in a study of Ad26.COV2.S vaccination and SARS-CoV-2 variants. Generated by immunoSEQ multiplex PCR, the TCRdb table keeps only in-frame clones and is missing some. The data show 250,000 to 300,000 clones, with approximately 87% seen just once and less than 3.5% held by the top ten. Indicated treatment: some 20 received Ad26.COV2.S at low or high dose, single or two shots; roughly five received placebo; per-sample allocation not given. Collection of the samples took place on day 63 after the first injection of vaccine or placebo. The starting material was peripheral blood, obtained in a trial of Ad26.COV2.S vaccine versus placebo. These receptors came from a person aged 18-65 years who received the Ad26.COV2.S COVID-19 vaccine or a placebo.

V is TRBV5-1 and J is TRBJ2-5; D remains ambiguous. Germline V gives CDR1 SGHRS, CDR2 YFSETQ. Between the trimmed V and J ends, which lost 5 bases and 2 bases, there was a span of 7 bases. This CDR3 has 12 residues. The CDR3 DNA is TGCGCCAGCAGGTCGCAGCAAGAGACCCAGTACTTC. This translates into CASRSQQETQYF.

The rearrangement links TRBV6-6 to TRBJ2-1, with 14 bases aligning to TRBD2. The CDR3 loop spans 16 amino acids. J lost 9 bases, V lost 5 bases, and 9 bases had no gene match. From germline, CDR1 is MNHNY and CDR2 SVGAGI (reference sequence). DNA for the CDR3: TGTGCCAGCAGTCGCATGACTAGCGGGAGGGCCGGTGAGCAGTTCTTC. Translation gives CASSRMTSGRAGEQFF.

The chain joins TRBV12-5 to TRBJ2-6; TRBD1 is a possible D gene (5 bases). CDR1 LGHNT and CDR2 FRNRAP come from the germline V gene. V was shortened by 0 bases and J by 0 bases, with 15 bases between the two germline ends. CDR3 size: 19 residues. CDR3 coding DNA: TGTGCTAGTGGTTTGGTACCCAAAGGGGAAATCTCTGGGGCCAACGTCCTGACTTTC. Its protein is CASGLVPKGEISGANVLTF.

The rearrangement uses TRBV5-4 and TRBJ1-2, with 7 nucleotides matching TRBD1. Trimming cost V 2 bases and J 5 bases; bases outside gene matches: 9. The CDR3 totals 15 residues. Germline V lookup: CDR1 SGHNT, CDR2 YYREEE (reference sequence). CDR3 region: CASSFSSGTVYGYTF. The DNA for the CDR3 is TGTGCCAGCAGCTTCTCTTCCGGGACAGTTTATGGCTACACCTTC.

This chain connects TRBV7-9 to TRBJ1-4; D is undetermined. The germline gives CDR1 SEHNR, CDR2 FQNEAQ (reference sequence). The germline V and J ends were trimmed by 4 bases and 7 bases, with 7 bases remaining between them. The CDR3 runs to 12 residues. In nucleotides, the CDR3 is TGTGCCAGCAGCTATTCGTCTGAAAAACTGTTTTTT. Residues: CASSYSSEKLFF.

V and J are TRBV18 and TRBJ2-2; no clear D gene. Trimming shortened V by 3 bases and J by 0 bases, and 5 bases separated the two germline ends. The CDR3 sequence is 14 residues long. Per germline, CDR1 KGHSH and CDR2 LQKENI. Here the CDR3 reads CASSPKANTGELFF. The CDR3 nucleotides read TGTGCCAGCTCACCCAAGGCGAACACCGGGGAGCTGTTTTTT.

This chain joins TRBV6-1 and TRBJ1-6, with 7 bases aligning to TRBD1. This CDR3 comprises 14 residues. After removal of 3 bases from V and 8 bases from J, the junction contained 4 bases not matched to a gene. CDR1 MNHNS and CDR2 SASEGT come from the germline V gene. CDR3 in DNA: TGTGCCAGCAGTGAGCGGGACAGATATTCACCCCTCCACTTT. Translation gives CASSERDRYSPLHF.

The chain couples TRBV5-1 to TRBJ2-2; D uncertain. The CDR3 has 16 residues. From germline, CDR1 is SGHRS and CDR2 YFSETQ. Trimming stripped 4 bases from V and 2 bases from J, with 15 bases between. CDR3 nucleotides: TGCGCCAGCAGCCCCGACTCCTCCACCAACACCGGGGAGCTGTTTTTT. This codes for CASSPDSSTNTGELFF.

DNA for the CDR3: TGTGCCAGCGGAACATATAGTGAGGGTGAAGCTTTCTTT. This sequence encodes CASGTYSEGEAFF. The chain has TRBV27 and TRBJ1-1; D gene unclear. This CDR3 spans 13 amino acids. Germline V CDR1 and CDR2: MNHEY, SMNVEV (reference sequence). V was pared by 8 bases and J by 7 bases, with 17 bases between.

This sequence joins TRBV7-2 and TRBJ2-2, with TRBD2 as a possible D gene (5 bases). Germline V gene lookup returns CDR1 SGHTA and CDR2 FQGNSA. The CDR3 sequence is 16 residues long. V lost 3 bases and J 0 bases, leaving 11 bases between the germline ends. Here the CDR3 reads CASSFPRTSNTGELFF. The CDR3 DNA follows: TGTGCCAGCAGCTTCCCCCGGACTTCGAACACCGGGGAGCTGTTTTTT.

The rearrangement uses TRBV5-1 and TRBJ2-2, with D perhaps matching TRBD2 (5 bases). V was clipped by 4 bases and J by 4 bases, with 14 bases between them. This CDR3 is built from 15 residues. Germline-derived CDR1 and CDR2 are SGHRS and YFSETQ. The CDR3 is CASSPELVTTGELFF. The CDR3 coding sequence is TGCGCCAGCAGCCCGGAACTAGTTACCACCGGGGAGCTGTTTTTT.

The chain couples TRBV27 to TRBJ1-4; 7 bases line up with TRBD1. Germline trimming cut 6 bases from V and 4 bases from J; bases unmatched to any gene: 11. From germline, CDR1 is MNHEY and CDR2 SMNVEV (reference sequence). There are 16 residues in the CDR3. The CDR3, as DNA: TGTGCCAGCAGGGAGGGGGCCGGACTACATAATGAAAAACTGTTTTTT. Amino acid sequence: CASREGAGLHNEKLFF.

This clone came up once. The chain is built from TRBV23-1 and TRBJ1-1; a possible D gene is TRBD1 (6 bases). TRBV23-1 is labeled an ORF, and its function is uncertain. V lost 0 bases and J 3 bases, leaving 17 bases between the germline ends. The CDR3 has 17 residues. As DNA, the CDR3 is TGCGCCAGCAGTCAATCGGACGGGGACACTGGGGACACTGAAGCTTTCTTT. Translating it yields CASSQSDGDTGDTEAFF.

Remarks on this clone: Compared with germline, one end of the junction differs, possibly owing to a read error. This sequence joins TRBV10-3 and TRBJ1-6; possible D gene TRBD1, 6 bases. The CDR3 length is 14 residues. The V gene's germline CDR1 is ENHRY and CDR2 SYGVKD. As DNA, the CDR3 is TGTGCCATCAGTGAGATACCGGAGCAGGGGCCCCACCACTTT. It is translated as CAISEIPEQGPHHF.

The chain is built from TRBV5-4 and TRBJ2-1, with TRBD2 matching 7 bases. J gave up 0 bases and V 4 bases, and 13 bases lay outside the gene matches. The V gene's germline CDR1 is SGHNT and CDR2 YYREEE (reference sequence). The CDR3 runs to 18 residues. The CDR3, as DNA: TGTGCCAGCAGCACCCCTCGCGCGGGGGTGGGCTCCTACAATGAGCAGTTCTTC. It translates to CASSTPRAGVGSYNEQFF.

The chain links TRBV7-9 to TRBJ1-5; tentatively, D is TRBD1 (5 bases). The CDR3 covers 15 residues. Germline V gene sequence: CDR1 SEHNR, CDR2 FQNEAQ (reference sequence). V lost 1 base and J lost 4, with 11 bases in between. The CDR3 sequence is CASSLGGIGNQPQHF. The DNA of the CDR3 is TGTGCCAGCAGCTTAGGGGGGATCGGGAATCAGCCCCAGCATTTT.

The chain is built from TRBV2 and TRBJ2-7; 10 bases fit TRBD2. CDR3 length: 15 amino acids. Trimming cost V 5 bases and J 2 bases; bases outside gene matches: 6. Per germline, CDR1 SNHLY and CDR2 FYNNEI. This CDR3 reads CASSPSSGSPYEQYF. CDR3 bases: TGTGCCAGCAGTCCCTCTAGCGGGAGCCCCTACGAGCAGTACTTC.

This chain's CDR3 is CASSGRGLNTEAFF. The CDR3 nucleotides are TGTGCCAGCAGCGGGCGGGGGCTGAACACTGAAGCTTTCTTT. This chain links TRBV2 with TRBJ1-1, with D tentatively TRBD1 (6 bases). Germline CDR1 reads SNHLY; CDR2 reads FYNNEI. Trimming stripped 6 bases from V and 0 bases from J, with 11 bases between. This CDR3 has 14 amino acids.

The V and J genes are TRBV7-2 and TRBJ2-7; 13 bases are a match to TRBD2. In germline, CDR1 is SGHTA, CDR2 FQGNSA. The V segment lost 5 bases and the J segment 4 bases; nucleotides outside the gene matches: 8. This CDR3 is 16 amino acids long. The CDR3, as DNA: TGTGCCAGCAGCGTGGGACTAGCGGGGCGTTCGTACGAGCAGTACTTC. This sequence encodes CASSVGLAGRSYEQYF. Looking up the rest from reference TRBV7-2 and TRBJ2-7 gives the full variable domain: GAGVSQSPSNKVTEKGKDVELRCDPISGHTALYWYRQSLGQGLEFLIYFQGNSAPDKSGLPSDRFSAERTGGSVSTLTIQRTQQEDSAVYLCASSVGLAGRSYEQYFGPGTRLTVT.

CDR3: CASCELFYTDTQYF. DNA of the CDR3: TGTGCCAGCTGCGAGCTTTTTTACACAGATACGCAGTATTTT. The V and J genes are TRBV2 and TRBJ2-3; no clear D gene. The CDR3 is 14 amino acids. V lost 8 bases and J lost 2, with 14 bases in between. CDR1 is SNHLY and CDR2 is FYNNEI in the germline V gene.

This chain connects TRBV19 to TRBJ2-3; 10 nucleotides align to TRBD2. The junction had 4 bases not matched to a gene; V was cut back by 4 bases and J by 9 bases. There are 13 residues in the CDR3. The germline CDR1 and CDR2 sequences are LNHDA and SQIVND (reference sequence). The CDR3, as DNA: TGTGCCAGTAGTAAACCGGGACTAGCGACGCAGTATTTT. Its protein product is CASSKPGLATQYF.

The chain couples TRBV18 to TRBJ1-1, with 7 bases identical to TRBD1. The CDR3 is 14 amino acids. Germline lookup yields CDR1 KGHSH and CDR2 LQKENI. The trim removed 6 bases at V and 1 base at J, leaving 5 bases unmatched. The CDR3 is CASSPGQWNTEAFF. Written as DNA, the CDR3 is TGTGCCAGCTCGCCGGGACAGTGGAACACTGAAGCTTTCTTT.